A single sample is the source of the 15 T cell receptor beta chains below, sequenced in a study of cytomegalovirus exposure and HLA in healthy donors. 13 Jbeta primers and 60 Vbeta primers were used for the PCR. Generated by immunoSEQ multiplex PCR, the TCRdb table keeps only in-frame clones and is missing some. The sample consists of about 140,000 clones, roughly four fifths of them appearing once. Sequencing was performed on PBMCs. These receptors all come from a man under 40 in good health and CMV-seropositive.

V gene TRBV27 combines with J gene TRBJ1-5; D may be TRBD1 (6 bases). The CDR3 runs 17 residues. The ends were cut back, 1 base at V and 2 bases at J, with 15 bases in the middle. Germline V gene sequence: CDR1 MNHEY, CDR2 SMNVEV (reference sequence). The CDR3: CASSLYPTGSGNQPQHF. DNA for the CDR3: TGTGCCAGCAGTTTATACCCCACAGGGTCGGGCAATCAGCCCCAGCATTTT.

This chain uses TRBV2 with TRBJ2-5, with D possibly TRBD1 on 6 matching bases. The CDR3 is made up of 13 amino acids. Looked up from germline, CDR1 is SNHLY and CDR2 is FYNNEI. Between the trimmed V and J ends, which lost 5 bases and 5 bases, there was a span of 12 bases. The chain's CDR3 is CASSLTGKETQYF. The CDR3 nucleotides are TGTGCCAGCAGTCTTACAGGGAAGGAGACCCAGTACTTC. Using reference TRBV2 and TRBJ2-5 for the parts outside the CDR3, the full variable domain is EPEVTQTPSHQVTQMGQEVILRCVPISNHLYFYWYRQILGQKVEFLVSFYNNEISEKSEIFDDQFSVERPDGSNFTLKIRSTKLEDSAMYFCASSLTGKETQYFGPGTRLLVL.

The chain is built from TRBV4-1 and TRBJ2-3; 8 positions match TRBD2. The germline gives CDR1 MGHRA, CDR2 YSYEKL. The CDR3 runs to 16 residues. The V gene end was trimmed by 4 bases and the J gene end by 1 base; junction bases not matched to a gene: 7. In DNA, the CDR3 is TGCGCCAGCAGCCCGTCCTTTAGCGGGGGCACAGATACGCAGTATTTT. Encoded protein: CASSPSFSGGTDTQYF.

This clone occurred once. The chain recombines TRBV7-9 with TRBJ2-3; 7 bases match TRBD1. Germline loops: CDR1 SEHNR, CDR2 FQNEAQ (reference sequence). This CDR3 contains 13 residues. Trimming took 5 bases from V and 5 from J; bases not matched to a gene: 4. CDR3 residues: CASSNTGVDTQYF. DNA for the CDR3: TGTGCCAGCAGCAATACAGGGGTAGATACGCAGTATTTT.

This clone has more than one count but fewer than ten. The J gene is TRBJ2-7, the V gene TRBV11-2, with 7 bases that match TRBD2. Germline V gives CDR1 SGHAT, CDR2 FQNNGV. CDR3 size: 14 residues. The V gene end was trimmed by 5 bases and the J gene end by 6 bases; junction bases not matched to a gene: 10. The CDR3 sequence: CASSPSRWGGEQYF. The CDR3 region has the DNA TGTGCCAGCAGCCCCTCCCGGTGGGGGGGCGAGCAGTACTTC.

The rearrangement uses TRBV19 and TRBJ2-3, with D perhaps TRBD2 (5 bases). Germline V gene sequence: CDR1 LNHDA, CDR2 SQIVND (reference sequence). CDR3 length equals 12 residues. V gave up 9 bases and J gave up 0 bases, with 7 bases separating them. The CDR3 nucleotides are TGTGCCAGCGGCGGGAGCACAGATACGCAGTATTTT. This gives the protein CASGGSTDTQYF.

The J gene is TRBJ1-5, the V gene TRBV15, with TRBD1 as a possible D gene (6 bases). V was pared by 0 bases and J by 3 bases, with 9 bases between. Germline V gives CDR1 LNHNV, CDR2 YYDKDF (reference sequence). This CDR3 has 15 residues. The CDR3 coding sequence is TGTGCCACCAGCAGAGAGAGGGGGACCAATCAGCCCCAGCATTTT. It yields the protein CATSRERGTNQPQHF.

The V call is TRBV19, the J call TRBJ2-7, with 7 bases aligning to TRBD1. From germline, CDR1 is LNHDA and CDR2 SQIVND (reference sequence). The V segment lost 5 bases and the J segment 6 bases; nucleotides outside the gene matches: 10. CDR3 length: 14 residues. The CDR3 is CASSSGQLEVEQYF. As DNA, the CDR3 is TGTGCCAGTAGTTCGGGACAGTTGGAGGTCGAGCAGTACTTC.

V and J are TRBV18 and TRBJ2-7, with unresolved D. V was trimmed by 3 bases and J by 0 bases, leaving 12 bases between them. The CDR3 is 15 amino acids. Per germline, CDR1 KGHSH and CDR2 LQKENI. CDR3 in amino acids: CASSPPGGFSYEQYF. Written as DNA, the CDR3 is TGTGCCAGCTCACCCCCAGGTGGGTTCTCCTACGAGCAGTACTTC.

CDR3 bases: TGTGCCAGTAGTGCAGAGACTAGCGGATACAATGAGCAGTTCTTC. Its translation is CASSAETSGYNEQFF. The chain employs TRBV19 and TRBJ2-1, with 9 bases identical to TRBD2. The CDR3 has 15 amino acids. V shed 5 bases, J shed 4 bases, and the junction held 6 bases outside the gene matches. The germline CDR1 and CDR2 sequences are LNHDA and SQIVND (reference sequence).

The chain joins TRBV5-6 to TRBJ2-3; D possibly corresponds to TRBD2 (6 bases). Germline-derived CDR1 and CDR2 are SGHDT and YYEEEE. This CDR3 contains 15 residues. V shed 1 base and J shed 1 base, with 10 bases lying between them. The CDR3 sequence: CASSLNGGGTDTQYF. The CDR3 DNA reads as TGTGCCAGCAGCTTGAATGGCGGGGGCACAGATACGCAGTATTTT.

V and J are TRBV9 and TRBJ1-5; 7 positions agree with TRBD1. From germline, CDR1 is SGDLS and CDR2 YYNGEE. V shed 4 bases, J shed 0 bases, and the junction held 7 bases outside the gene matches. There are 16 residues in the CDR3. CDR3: CASSPRGDDSNQPQHF. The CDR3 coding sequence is TGTGCCAGCAGCCCCAGGGGGGATGATAGCAATCAGCCCCAGCATTTT.

The CDR3 region is CSAGPRQADTGELFF. The CDR3 DNA reads TGCAGCGCTGGCCCGCGACAAGCCGACACCGGGGAGCTGTTTTTT. This chain joins TRBV29-1 and TRBJ2-2; D not resolved. The V and J ends lost 7 bases and 3 bases respectively, with 18 bases between them. The CDR3 has 15 residues. Germline loops: CDR1 SQVTM, CDR2 ANQGSEA.

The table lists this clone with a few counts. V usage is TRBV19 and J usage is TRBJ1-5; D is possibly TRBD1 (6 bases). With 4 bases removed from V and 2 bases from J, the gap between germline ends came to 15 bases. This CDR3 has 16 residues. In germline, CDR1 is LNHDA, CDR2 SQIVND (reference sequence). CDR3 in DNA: TGTGCCAGTAGTACCTTACAGGGATTCGGCAATCAGCCCCAGCATTTT. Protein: CASSTLQGFGNQPQHF.

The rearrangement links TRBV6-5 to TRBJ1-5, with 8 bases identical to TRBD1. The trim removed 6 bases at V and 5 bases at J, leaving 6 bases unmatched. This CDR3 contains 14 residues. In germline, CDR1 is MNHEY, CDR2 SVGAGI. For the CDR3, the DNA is TGTGCCAGCAGCCTGGACAGGGAAGATCAGCCCCAGCATTTT. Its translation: CASSLDREDQPQHF.